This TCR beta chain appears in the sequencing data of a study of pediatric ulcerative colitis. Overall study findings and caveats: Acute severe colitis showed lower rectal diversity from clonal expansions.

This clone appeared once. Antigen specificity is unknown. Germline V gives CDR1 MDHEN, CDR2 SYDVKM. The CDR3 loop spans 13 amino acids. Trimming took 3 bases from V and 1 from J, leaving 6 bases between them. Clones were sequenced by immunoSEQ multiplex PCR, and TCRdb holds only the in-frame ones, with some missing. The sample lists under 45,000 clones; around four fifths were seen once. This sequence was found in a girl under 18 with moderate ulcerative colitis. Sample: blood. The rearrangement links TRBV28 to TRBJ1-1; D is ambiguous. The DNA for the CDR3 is TGTGCCAGCAGTTTCACAGCGAACACTGAAGCTTTCTTT. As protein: CASSFTANTEAFF.